This section outlines one TCR beta chain sequence together with its context. Its antigen remains unknown. This sample is part of a study of T cells in tumors after PD-1 blockade. The V gene lost 6 bases and the J gene lost 4 bases, with 14 bases spanning the gap. The V gene's germline CDR1 is KGHDR and CDR2 SFDVKD. The CDR3 extends over 14 amino acids. Profiling relied on immunoSEQ multiplex PCR, and the TCRdb table lists in-frame clones only, not all of them. This repertoire shows approximately 59,000 clones, about 80% found once; its top ten account for roughly 13%. General study results and limits: Some novel exhausted tumor clones appeared in pre-treatment blood, suggesting peripheral recruitment.

Here the sequenced sample was PBMCs, taken before anti-PD-1 treatment. The J gene is TRBJ1-1, the V gene TRBV24-1, with D tentatively TRBD1 (5 bases). This sequence originates from a human donor with basal cell carcinoma. Here the CDR3 reads CATSHLSGTTEAFF. For the CDR3, the DNA is TGTGCCACCAGTCATCTTTCAGGGACCACTGAAGCTTTCTTT.